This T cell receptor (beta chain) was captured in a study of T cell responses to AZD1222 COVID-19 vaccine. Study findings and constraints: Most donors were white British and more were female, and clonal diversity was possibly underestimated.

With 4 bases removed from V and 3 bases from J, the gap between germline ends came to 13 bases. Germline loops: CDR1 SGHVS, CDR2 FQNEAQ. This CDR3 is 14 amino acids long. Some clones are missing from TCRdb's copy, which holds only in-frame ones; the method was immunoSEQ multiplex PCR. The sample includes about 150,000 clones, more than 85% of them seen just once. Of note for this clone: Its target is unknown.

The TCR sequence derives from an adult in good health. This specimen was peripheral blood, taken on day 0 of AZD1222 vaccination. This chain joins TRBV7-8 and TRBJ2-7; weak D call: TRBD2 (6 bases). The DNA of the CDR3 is TGTGCCAGCAGCTCAACAACCGGGAGCTACGAGCAGTACTTC. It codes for CASSSTTGSYEQYF.